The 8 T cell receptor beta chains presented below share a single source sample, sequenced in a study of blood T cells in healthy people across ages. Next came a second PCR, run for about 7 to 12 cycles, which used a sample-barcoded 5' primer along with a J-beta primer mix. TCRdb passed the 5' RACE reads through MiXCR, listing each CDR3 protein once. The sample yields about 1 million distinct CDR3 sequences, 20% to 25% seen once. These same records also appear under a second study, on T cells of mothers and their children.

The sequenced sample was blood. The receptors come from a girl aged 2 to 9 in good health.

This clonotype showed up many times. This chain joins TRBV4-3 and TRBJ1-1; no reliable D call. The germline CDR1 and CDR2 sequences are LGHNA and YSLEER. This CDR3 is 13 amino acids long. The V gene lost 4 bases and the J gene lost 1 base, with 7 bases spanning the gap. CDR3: CASSREGNTEAFF. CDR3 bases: TGCGCCAGCAGCCGGGAAGGGAACACTGAAGCTTTCTTT.

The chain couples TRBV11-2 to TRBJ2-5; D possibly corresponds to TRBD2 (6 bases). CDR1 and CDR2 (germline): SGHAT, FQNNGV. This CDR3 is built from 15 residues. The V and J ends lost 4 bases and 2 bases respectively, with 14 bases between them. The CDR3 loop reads CASSWSHGGQETQYF. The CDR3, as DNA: TGTGCCAGCAGCTGGAGCCACGGGGGACAAGAGACCCAGTACTTC.

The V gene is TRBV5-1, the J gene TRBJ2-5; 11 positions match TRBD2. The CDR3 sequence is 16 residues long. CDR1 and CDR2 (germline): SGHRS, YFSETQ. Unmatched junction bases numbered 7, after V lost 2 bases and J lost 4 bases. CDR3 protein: CASSFGLAGGGETQYF. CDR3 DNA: TGCGCCAGCAGCTTTGGGCTAGCGGGAGGAGGAGAGACCCAGTACTTC.

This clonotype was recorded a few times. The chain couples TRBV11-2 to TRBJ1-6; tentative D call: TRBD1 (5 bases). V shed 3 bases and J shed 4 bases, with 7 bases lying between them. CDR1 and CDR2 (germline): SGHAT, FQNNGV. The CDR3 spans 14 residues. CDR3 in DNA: TGTGCCAGCAGCTTCGGGACTTATAATTCACCCCTCCACTTT. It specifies CASSFGTYNSPLHF.

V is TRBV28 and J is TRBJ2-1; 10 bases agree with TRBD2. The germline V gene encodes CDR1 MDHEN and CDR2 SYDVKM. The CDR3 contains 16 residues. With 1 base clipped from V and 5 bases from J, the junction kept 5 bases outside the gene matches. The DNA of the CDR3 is TGTGCCAGCAGTTTATTTGGGACTAGCGTTGACAATGAGCAGTTCTTC. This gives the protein CASSLFGTSVDNEQFF.

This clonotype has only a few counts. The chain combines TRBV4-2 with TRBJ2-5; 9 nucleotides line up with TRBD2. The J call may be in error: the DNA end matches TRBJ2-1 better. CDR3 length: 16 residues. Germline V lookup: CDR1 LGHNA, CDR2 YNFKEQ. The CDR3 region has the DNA TGTGCCAGCAGCCAATGGCGGGAGGGCCTGAACAATGAGCAGTTCTTC. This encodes CASSQWREGLNNEQFF.

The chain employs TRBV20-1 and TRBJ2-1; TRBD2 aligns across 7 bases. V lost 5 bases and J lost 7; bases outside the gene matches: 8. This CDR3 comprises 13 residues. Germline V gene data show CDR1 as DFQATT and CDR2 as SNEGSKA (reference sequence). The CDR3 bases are TGCAGTGCTCGTGGAGCGGGGTTGAATGAGCAGTTCTTC. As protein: CSARGAGLNEQFF.

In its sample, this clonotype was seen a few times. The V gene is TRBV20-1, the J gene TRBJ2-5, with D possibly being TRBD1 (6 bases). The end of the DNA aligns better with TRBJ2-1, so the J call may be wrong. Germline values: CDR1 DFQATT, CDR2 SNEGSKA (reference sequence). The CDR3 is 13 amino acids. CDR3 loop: CSARDLSGDEQFF. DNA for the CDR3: TGCAGTGCTAGAGATCTCTCAGGGGACGAGCAGTTCTTC.